This TCR beta chain was sequenced in a study of blood T cell repertoires in COVID-19. About the study: In each case, the material was cDNA or gDNA derived from T cells, B-cell-depleted T cells, or PBMCs.

Original processing methods: Quantification of nucleated cells was approximated via reference gene primer amplification. Measured with immunoSEQ multiplex PCR; TCRdb has only the in-frame clones, and not every one. V, J and clone size derive from that table, while D and trimming were established from the DNA sequence. The data show just over 85,000 clones, about 89% seen once. The CDR3 length is 14 residues. Germline V gene lookup returns CDR1 MNHNS and CDR2 SASEGT. V was pared by 1 base and J by 2 bases, with 8 bases between. Input material: peripheral blood. This sequence joins TRBV6-1 and TRBJ1-1; no clear D. The receptor comes from a man aged 45-60 years with acute or convalescent COVID-19. CDR3 nucleotides: TGTGCCAGCAGTGAAGTAACAAGAAACACTGAAGCTTTCTTT. As protein: CASSEVTRNTEAFF.